These 10 T cell receptor beta chains came from one sample sequenced in a study of blood T cell repertoires in COVID-19. Using immunoSEQ multiplex PCR, the repertoire was profiled, and TCRdb retains in-frame clones only, with some absent. The table has around 220,000 clones, approximately 90% seen once. The source material was PBMCs or T cells enriched from blood (not recorded which). The receptor set was obtained from a woman aged 18 to 35 who had recovered from COVID-19.

The chain links TRBV4-3 to TRBJ2-2; 12 bases align to TRBD2. The CDR3 loop spans 20 amino acids. The J segment lost 0 bases and the V segment lost 2 bases, leaving 10 bases of the junction unmatched. Germline assignment: CDR1 LGHNA and CDR2 YSLEER. The CDR3 coding sequence is TGCGCCAGCAGCCAAAATCCTAGCGGGGGGGCCTTTGCGAACACCGGGGAGCTGTTTTTT. It yields the protein CASSQNPSGGAFANTGELFF.

J is TRBJ1-4 and V is TRBV5-6, with a possible D match to TRBD1 (6 bases). Per the germline V gene, CDR1 is SGHDT and CDR2 is YYEEEE. Between the trimmed V and J ends, which lost 2 bases and 8 bases, there was a span of 19 bases. The CDR3 spans 16 residues. The CDR3, as DNA: TGTGCCAGCAGCTTAAGGCAGGGGATTTTAGGGGAAAAACTGTTTTTT. It codes for CASSLRQGILGEKLFF.

The chain couples TRBV9 to TRBJ1-2, with a possible D match to TRBD1 (6 bases). CDR1 is SGDLS, CDR2 YYNGEE, per germline. This CDR3 is 15 amino acids long. Trimming left V 3 bases short and J 1 base short, with 13 bases between. The CDR3 nucleotides read TGTGCCAGCAGCGCCGGACAGCAACTTAACTATGGCTACACCTTC. The encoded protein is CASSAGQQLNYGYTF.

The chain carries TRBV10-3 and TRBJ1-1; D not certain. V was pared by 8 bases and J by 10 bases, with 20 bases between. Germline loops: CDR1 ENHRY, CDR2 SYGVKD. There are 13 residues in the CDR3. CDR3: CAIQGSGTLSAFF. The CDR3 coding sequence is TGTGCCATCCAAGGGAGTGGTACCTTGTCAGCTTTCTTT.

The chain joins TRBV2 to TRBJ1-2; unclear D gene. The V end was cut by 7 bases, the J end by 7 bases, with 13 bases between. Germline CDR1 reads SNHLY; CDR2 reads FYNNEI. This CDR3 region has 12 residues. CDR3 DNA sequence: TGTGCCAGCAATAAAAAAGAGTTTGGCTACACCTTC. Translating gives CASNKKEFGYTF.

The rearrangement uses TRBV6-2 or TRBV6-3 and TRBJ1-2, with D possibly TRBD1 on 5 matching bases. V was cut by 7 bases and J by 2 bases, with 20 bases left in between. Germline V CDR1 and CDR2: MNHEY, SVGEGT. CDR3 size: 16 residues. CDR3: CASTPGRGRKNYGYTF. The DNA for the CDR3 is TGTGCCAGCACCCCGGGAAGGGGCAGAAAGAACTATGGCTACACCTTC.

The chain is built from TRBV5-5 and TRBJ2-3, with a possible D match to TRBD1 (7 bases). The CDR3 is 17 residues long. CDR1 is SGHKS, CDR2 YYEKEE, per germline (reference sequence). V lost 2 bases and J lost 2, with 18 bases in between. For the CDR3, the DNA is TGTGCCAGCAGCTTTTTGGTCAGGGGGGCCAACACAGATACGCAGTATTTT. It translates to CASSFLVRGANTDTQYF.

This chain links TRBV4-2 with TRBJ1-2; D is undetermined. This CDR3 comprises 15 residues. Trimming took 1 base from V and 0 from J, leaving 9 bases between them. Germline loops: CDR1 LGHNA, CDR2 YNFKEQ. The CDR3 sequence is CASSQVRGSNYGYTF. In DNA form, the CDR3 reads TGTGCCAGCAGCCAAGTCCGCGGATCTAACTATGGCTACACCTTC.

The rearrangement uses TRBV18 and TRBJ2-3; tentative D call: TRBD2 (5 bases). The germline CDR1 and CDR2 sequences are KGHSH and LQKENI. The CDR3 has 15 amino acids. Trimming took off 2 bases at V and 6 bases at J, with 15 bases between the two ends. CDR3 sequence: CASSPIPLRGDTQYF. In DNA form, the CDR3 reads TGTGCCAGCTCACCAATTCCGCTTCGCGGGGATACGCAGTATTTT.

The rearrangement links TRBV19 to TRBJ1-1; possibly TRBD1 for D (5 bases). V lost 7 bases and J 5 bases, leaving 14 bases between the germline ends. This CDR3 comprises 13 residues. In germline, CDR1 is LNHDA, CDR2 SQIVND (reference sequence). This CDR3 reads CASTNGGGTEAFF. The CDR3 DNA is TGTGCCAGTACCAACGGGGGAGGGACTGAAGCTTTCTTT.